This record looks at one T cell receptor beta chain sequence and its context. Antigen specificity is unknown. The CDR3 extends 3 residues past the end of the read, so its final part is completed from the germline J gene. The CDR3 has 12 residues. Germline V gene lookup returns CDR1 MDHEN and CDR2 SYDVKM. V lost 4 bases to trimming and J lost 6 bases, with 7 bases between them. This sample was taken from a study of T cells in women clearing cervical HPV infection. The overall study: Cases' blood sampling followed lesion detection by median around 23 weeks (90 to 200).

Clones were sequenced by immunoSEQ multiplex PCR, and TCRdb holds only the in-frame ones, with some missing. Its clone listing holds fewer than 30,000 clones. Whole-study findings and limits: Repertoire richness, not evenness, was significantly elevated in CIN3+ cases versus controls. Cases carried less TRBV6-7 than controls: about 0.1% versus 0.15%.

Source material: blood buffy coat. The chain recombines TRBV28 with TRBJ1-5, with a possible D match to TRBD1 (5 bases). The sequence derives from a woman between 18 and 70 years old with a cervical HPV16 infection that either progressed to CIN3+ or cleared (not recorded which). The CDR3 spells CASSYQGQPQHF. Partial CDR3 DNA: TGTGCCAGCAGTTATCAGGGTCAGCCC.